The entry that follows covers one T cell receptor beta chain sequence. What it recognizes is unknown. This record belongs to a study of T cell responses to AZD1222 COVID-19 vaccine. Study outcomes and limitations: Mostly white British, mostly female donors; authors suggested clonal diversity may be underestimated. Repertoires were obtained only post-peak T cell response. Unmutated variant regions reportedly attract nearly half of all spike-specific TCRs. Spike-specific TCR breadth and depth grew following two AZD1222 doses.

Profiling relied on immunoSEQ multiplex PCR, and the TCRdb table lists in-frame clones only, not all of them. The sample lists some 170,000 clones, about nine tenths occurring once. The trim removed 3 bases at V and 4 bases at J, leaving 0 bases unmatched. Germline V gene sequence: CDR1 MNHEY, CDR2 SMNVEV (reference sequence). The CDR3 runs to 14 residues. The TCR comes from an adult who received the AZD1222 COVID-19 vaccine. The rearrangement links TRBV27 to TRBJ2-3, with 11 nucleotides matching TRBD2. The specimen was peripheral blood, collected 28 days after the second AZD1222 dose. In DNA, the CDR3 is TGTGCCAGCAGTTTGACTAGCGGGGCAGATACGCAGTATTTT. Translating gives CASSLTSGADTQYF.